Below, one TCR beta chain is given with its context. Sequencing was performed with immunoSEQ multiplex PCR; in TCRdb, only in-frame clones are kept and a portion is missing. The sample holds tens of thousands of clones; roughly 89% are singletons and the top ten take approximately 6.6%. The source of the sample is a study of lymphopenia after photon versus proton radiotherapy. CDR3 length equals 13 residues. Trimming took off 7 bases at V and 1 base at J, with 10 bases between the two ends. CDR1 and CDR2 from the germline V gene are SNHLY and FYNNEI. Source: peripheral blood, taken from a patient treated with proton-based radiotherapy. The sequence derives from a woman in her seventies with pancreatic cancer. Some clones in this sample may be carry-over from other donors' samples. The chain links TRBV2 to TRBJ1-2; D is unresolved. The CDR3 here is CASNENYNYGYTF. CDR3 coding DNA: TGTGCCAGCAACGAGAATTATAACTATGGCTACACCTTC. The variable domain in full, with the rest retrieved from reference TRBV2 and TRBJ1-2, is EPEVTQTPSHQVTQMGQEVILRCVPISNHLYFYWYRQILGQKVEFLVSFYNNEISEKSEIFDDQFSVERPDGSNFTLKIRSTKLEDSAMYFCASNENYNYGYTFGSGTRLTVV.